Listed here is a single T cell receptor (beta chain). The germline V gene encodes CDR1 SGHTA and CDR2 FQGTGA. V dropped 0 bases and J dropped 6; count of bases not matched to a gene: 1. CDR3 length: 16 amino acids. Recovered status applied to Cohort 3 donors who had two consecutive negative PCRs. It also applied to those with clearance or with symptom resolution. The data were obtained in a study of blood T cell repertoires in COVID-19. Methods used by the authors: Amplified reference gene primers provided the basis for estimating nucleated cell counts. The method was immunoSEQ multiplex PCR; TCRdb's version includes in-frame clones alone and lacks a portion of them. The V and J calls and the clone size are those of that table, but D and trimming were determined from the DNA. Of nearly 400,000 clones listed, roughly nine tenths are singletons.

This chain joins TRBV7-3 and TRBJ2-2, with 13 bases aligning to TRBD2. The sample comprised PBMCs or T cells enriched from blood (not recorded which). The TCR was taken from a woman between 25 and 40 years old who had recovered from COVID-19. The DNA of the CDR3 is TGTGCCAGCAGCTTAACACTAGCGGGAGGGGCCGGGGAGCTGTTTTTT. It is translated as CASSLTLAGGAGELFF. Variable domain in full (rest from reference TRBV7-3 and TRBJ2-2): GAGVSQTPSNKVTEKGKYVELRCDPISGHTALYWYRQSLGQGPEFLIYFQGTGAADDSGLPNDRFFAVRPEGSVSTLKIQRTERGDSAVYLCASSLTLAGGAGELFFGEGSRLTVL.